Each of the 8 T cell receptor beta chains below was sequenced from the same sample in a study of Ad26.COV2.S vaccination and SARS-CoV-2 variants. Treatment described: around 19 received Ad26.COV2.S at low or high dose, single or two shots; several received placebo; per-sample allocation not given. The samples were gathered on day 63 after the first injection of vaccine or placebo. Sequenced by immunoSEQ multiplex PCR; TCRdb stores in-frame clones only, minus some. The table lists around 400,000 clones, around 91% of them singletons, with 1.5% to 2% in the top ten. The sequencing used peripheral blood, collected in a trial of Ad26.COV2.S vaccine versus placebo. These receptor sequences come from a person between 18 and 65 years old who received the Ad26.COV2.S COVID-19 vaccine or a placebo.

This chain joins TRBV7-3 and TRBJ2-7; TRBD1 matches 7 bases. V lost 3 bases, J lost 4 bases, and 12 bases stayed unmatched. This CDR3 is 16 amino acids long. The germline gives CDR1 SGHTA, CDR2 FQGTGA. This chain's CDR3 is CASSFVYFRGRYEQYF. The CDR3 DNA follows: TGTGCCAGCAGCTTTGTGTATTTTAGGGGGCGGTACGAGCAGTACTTC.

DNA of the CDR3: TGTGCCAGCAGTGAACGGACCGTCGACGAGCAGTACTTC. This translates into CASSERTVDEQYF. V and J are TRBV6-1 and TRBJ2-7; D gene uncertain. The CDR3 consists of 13 residues. Trimming took off 2 bases at V and 5 bases at J, with 10 bases between the two ends. In germline, CDR1 is MNHNS, CDR2 SASEGT.

The chain uses TRBV2 and TRBJ2-7, with 13 bases fitting TRBD2. This CDR3 is built from 18 residues. Germline V CDR1 and CDR2: SNHLY, FYNNEI. V lost 4 bases and J lost 0; bases outside the gene matches: 9. CDR3 sequence: CASSVWTSGSRLSYEQYF. Written as DNA, the CDR3 is TGTGCCAGCAGTGTTTGGACTAGCGGGAGCCGCCTCTCCTACGAGCAGTACTTC.

The J gene is TRBJ2-7, the V gene TRBV11-2; TRBD1 matches 9 bases. The germline gives CDR1 SGHAT, CDR2 FQNNGV. V was pared by 4 bases and J by 5 bases, with 9 bases of the junction left unmatched. This CDR3 has 15 amino acids. The CDR3 sequence: CASSWWDRAFNEQYF. The CDR3 DNA reads TGTGCCAGCAGCTGGTGGGACAGGGCATTCAACGAGCAGTACTTC.

This clone came up once. V usage is TRBV7-3 and J usage is TRBJ1-1; TRBD1 is a possible D gene (5 bases). V was shortened by 0 bases and J by 4 bases, with 15 bases between the two germline ends. Germline V gene data show CDR1 as SGHTA and CDR2 as FQGTGA. The CDR3 length is 16 residues. CDR3 region: CASSLTFVGQGTEAFF. CDR3 coding DNA: TGTGCCAGCAGCTTAACGTTTGTAGGGCAGGGCACTGAAGCTTTCTTT.

V gene TRBV28 combines with J gene TRBJ1-4; the match to TRBD1 covers 8 bases. The V gene's germline CDR1 is MDHEN and CDR2 SYDVKM. Germline trimming cut 5 bases from V and 4 bases from J; bases unmatched to any gene: 3. This CDR3 has 14 amino acids. In nucleotides, the CDR3 is TGTGCCAGCAGTATACAGGGGGTTAATGAAAAACTGTTTTTT. Protein product: CASSIQGVNEKLFF.

This clone has only one observation. V usage is TRBV27 and J usage is TRBJ2-5; 7 bases map to TRBD2. The CDR3 has 13 amino acids. Per germline, CDR1 MNHEY and CDR2 SMNVEV (reference sequence). Losses at the gene ends were 9 bases for V and 4 bases for J; bases not matched to a gene: 8. In DNA, the CDR3 is TGTGCCAGTGGGGGGAGGGTTAGAGAGACCCAGTACTTC. This translates into CASGGRVRETQYF.

This chain uses TRBV19 with TRBJ2-1; D uncertain. The CDR3 sequence is 13 residues long. Trimming cost V 5 bases and J 7 bases, with 12 bases left between them. Germline values: CDR1 LNHDA, CDR2 SQIVND (reference sequence). As DNA, the CDR3 is TGTGCCAGTAGTTCATACGGATTAAATGAGCAGTTCTTC. Translation: CASSSYGLNEQFF. The entire variable domain, with the rest obtained from reference TRBV19 and TRBJ2-1, is as follows: DGGITQSPKYLFRKEGQNVTLSCEQNLNHDAMYWYRQDPGQGLRLIYYSQIVNDFQKGDIAEGYSVSREKKESFPLTVTSAQKNPTAFYLCASSSYGLNEQFFGPGTRLTVL.